Listed below are T cell receptor beta chains from one sample, sequenced in a study of blood T cell repertoires in COVID-19. Using immunoSEQ multiplex PCR, the repertoire was profiled, and TCRdb retains in-frame clones only, with some absent. The profile shows 150,000 to 200,000 clones, approximately 85% of them singletons. Sequencing input: peripheral blood. The receptors stem from a man aged 60-69 years with active or convalescent COVID-19. The CDR3 runs from the conserved cysteine through the conserved F or W. A D gene is named only where the DNA matches it firmly. Size values are once, few and many counts, or a class for expanded clones, and some rows have none.

clone_size: .
d_call: .
v_call: TRBV7-9
j_call: TRBJ2-7
cdr3_aa: CASSLAAASYEQYF
cdr3_nt: TGTGCCAGCAGCTTAGCAGCGGCGTCCTACGAGCAGTACTTC

clone_size: .
d_call: TRBD2
v_call: TRBV4-1
j_call: TRBJ2-1
cdr3_aa: CASSQDGSGRYNEQFF
cdr3_nt: TGCGCCAGCAGCCAAGACGGGAGCGGGAGATACAATGAGCAGTTCTTC

clone_size: once
d_call: .
v_call: TRBV9
j_call: TRBJ2-7
cdr3_aa: CASSVEVKGVGEQYF
cdr3_nt: TGTGCCAGCAGCGTTGAGGTAAAGGGGGTCGGCGAGCAGTACTTC

clone_size: .
d_call: .
v_call: TRBV15
j_call: TRBJ2-1
cdr3_aa: CATSKRWDEQFF
cdr3_nt: TGTGCCACCAGCAAGAGGTGGGATGAGCAGTTCTTC

clone_size: .
d_call: TRBD2
v_call: TRBV10-3
j_call: TRBJ2-1
cdr3_aa: CAISEVGLAGGTSSYNEQFF
cdr3_nt: TGTGCCATCAGTGAGGTGGGACTAGCGGGGGGAACGAGCTCCTACAATGAGCAGTTCTTC

clone_size: .
d_call: .
v_call: TRBV29-1
j_call: TRBJ2-7
cdr3_aa: CSVAGNSYEQYF
cdr3_nt: TGCAGCGTTGCAGGGAATAGCTACGAGCAGTACTTC

clone_size: .
d_call: .
v_call: TRBV20-1
j_call: TRBJ1-1
cdr3_aa: CSAVRGPEAFF
cdr3_nt: TGCAGTGCTGTCAGGGGACCTGAAGCTTTCTTT

clone_size: .
d_call: TRBD2
v_call: TRBV28
j_call: TRBJ2-5
cdr3_aa: CASSLRGGETQYF
cdr3_nt: TGTGCCAGCAGTTTACGGGGGGGGGAGACCCAGTACTTC

clone_size: .
d_call: .
v_call: TRBV6-4
j_call: TRBJ2-1
cdr3_aa: CASSEQGGAYNEQFF
cdr3_nt: TGTGCCAGCAGTGAACAGGGTGGTGCCTACAATGAGCAGTTCTTC

clone_size: .
d_call: TRBD2
v_call: TRBV4-1
j_call: TRBJ2-5
cdr3_aa: CANSLTSGRGETQYF
cdr3_nt: TGCGCCAACAGCCTCACTAGCGGGAGAGGAGAGACCCAGTACTTC

clone_size: .
d_call: TRBD1
v_call: TRBV7-2
j_call: TRBJ2-5
cdr3_aa: CASSLAPTGLQETQYF
cdr3_nt: TGTGCCAGCAGCTTAGCGCCGACAGGGCTTCAAGAGACCCAGTACTTC

clone_size: .
d_call: .
v_call: TRBV9
j_call: TRBJ2-3
cdr3_aa: CASSALSASSTDTQYF
cdr3_nt: TGTGCCAGCAGCGCCCTCTCGGCTAGTAGTACAGATACGCAGTATTTT

clone_size: .
d_call: TRBD2
v_call: TRBV6-2/TRBV6-3
j_call: TRBJ2-7
cdr3_aa: CASSYSRAGGGYEQYF
cdr3_nt: TGTGCCAGCAGTTACTCGAGGGCGGGCGGGGGCTACGAGCAGTACTTC

clone_size: .
d_call: .
v_call: TRBV10-2
j_call: TRBJ1-5
cdr3_aa: CASSELNSQPQHF
cdr3_nt: TGCGCCAGCAGTGAGCTTAACAGTCAGCCCCAGCATTTT

clone_size: once
d_call: TRBD2
v_call: TRBV6-6
j_call: TRBJ2-1
cdr3_aa: CASSSPGTSGYNEQFF
cdr3_nt: TGTGCCAGCAGTTCCCCCGGGACTAGCGGTTACAATGAGCAGTTCTTC

clone_size: .
d_call: .
v_call: TRBV11-2
j_call: TRBJ1-1
cdr3_aa: CASSAWTTNTEAFF
cdr3_nt: TGTGCCAGCAGCGCCTGGACAACGAACACTGAAGCTTTCTTT

clone_size: .
d_call: TRBD1
v_call: TRBV2
j_call: TRBJ1-5
cdr3_aa: CASSENPTGSKPQHF
cdr3_nt: TGTGCCAGCAGTGAAAATCCGACAGGGAGCAAGCCCCAGCATTTT

clone_size: .
d_call: .
v_call: TRBV7-3
j_call: TRBJ2-1
cdr3_aa: CASSLGSAEEQFF
cdr3_nt: TGTGCCAGCAGCTTAGGTTCGGCGGAGGAGCAGTTCTTC

clone_size: .
d_call: TRBD1
v_call: TRBV18
j_call: TRBJ2-7
cdr3_aa: CASSPPSNPGQSYEQYF
cdr3_nt: TGTGCCAGCTCACCACCCTCGAACCCGGGACAGAGTTACGAGCAGTACTTC

clone_size: .
d_call: TRBD1
v_call: TRBV6-5
j_call: TRBJ1-5
cdr3_aa: CASRKYRGPEQPQHF
cdr3_nt: TGTGCCAGCAGAAAATACAGGGGGCCCGAGCAGCCCCAGCATTTT

clone_size: .
d_call: TRBD2
v_call: TRBV3-1/TRBV3-2
j_call: TRBJ2-5
cdr3_aa: CASSQAKGLAGLETQYF
cdr3_nt: TGTGCCAGCAGCCAAGCGAAAGGACTAGCGGGGCTAGAGACCCAGTACTTC

clone_size: .
d_call: .
v_call: TRBV7-3
j_call: TRBJ2-2
cdr3_aa: CASSPSGGGSAGELFF
cdr3_nt: TGTGCCAGCAGCCCCTCGGGGGGCGGATCCGCCGGGGAGCTGTTTTTT

clone_size: .
d_call: .
v_call: TRBV9
j_call: TRBJ2-2
cdr3_aa: CASSVSGHGELFF
cdr3_nt: TGTGCCAGCAGCGTATCGGGTCACGGGGAGCTGTTTTTT

clone_size: few
d_call: TRBD1
v_call: TRBV27
j_call: TRBJ2-7
cdr3_aa: CASSLSPQGDYEQYF
cdr3_nt: TGTGCCAGCAGTTTATCCCCGCAGGGGGACTACGAGCAGTACTTC

clone_size: .
d_call: .
v_call: TRBV18
j_call: TRBJ1-2
cdr3_aa: CASSSSQGNYGYTF
cdr3_nt: TGTGCCAGCTCATCCTCACAGGGAAACTATGGCTACACCTTC

clone_size: .
d_call: .
v_call: TRBV7-9
j_call: TRBJ1-5
cdr3_aa: CASSLDRNQPQHF
cdr3_nt: TGTGCCAGCAGCTTAGACAGAAATCAGCCCCAGCATTTT

clone_size: once
d_call: TRBD1
v_call: TRBV28
j_call: TRBJ2-1
cdr3_aa: CASSPPGQGAYNEQFF
cdr3_nt: TGTGCCAGCAGTCCCCCGGGACAGGGGGCCTACAATGAGCAGTTCTTC

clone_size: .
d_call: TRBD1
v_call: TRBV5-1
j_call: TRBJ1-2
cdr3_aa: CASSFAGTGSPGYTF
cdr3_nt: TGCGCCAGCAGCTTTGCCGGGACAGGGTCCCCCGGCTACACCTTC

clone_size: .
d_call: TRBD1
v_call: TRBV29-1
j_call: TRBJ2-3
cdr3_aa: CSAEGAATDTQYF
cdr3_nt: TGCAGCGCAGAGGGGGCAGCGACAGATACGCAGTATTTT

clone_size: .
d_call: TRBD2
v_call: TRBV7-3
j_call: TRBJ2-1
cdr3_aa: CASSLLASGGPEQFF
cdr3_nt: TGTGCCAGCAGCTTACTGGCTAGCGGGGGCCCAGAGCAGTTCTTC

clone_size: .
d_call: .
v_call: TRBV27
j_call: TRBJ2-5
cdr3_aa: CASSLREQETQYF
cdr3_nt: TGTGCCAGCAGTTTAAGAGAACAAGAGACCCAGTACTTC

clone_size: .
d_call: .
v_call: TRBV11-3
j_call: TRBJ1-1
cdr3_aa: CAGRQALRRAEAFF
cdr3_nt: TGTGCCGGGAGGCAGGCCTTAAGAAGGGCTGAAGCTTTCTTT

clone_size: .
d_call: .
v_call: TRBV11-2
j_call: TRBJ2-7
cdr3_aa: CASSPSGHVQYF
cdr3_nt: TGTGCCAGCAGCCCCTCAGGTCATGTGCAGTACTTC

clone_size: once
d_call: TRBD2
v_call: TRBV5-1
j_call: TRBJ2-3
cdr3_aa: CASSQGLAGGNTDTQYF
cdr3_nt: TGCGCCAGCAGCCAGGGACTAGCGGGAGGGAACACAGATACGCAGTATTTT

clone_size: .
d_call: .
v_call: TRBV3-1/TRBV3-2
j_call: TRBJ2-1
cdr3_aa: CASSQGQSLEQFF
cdr3_nt: TGTGCCAGCAGCCAAGGCCAGTCGCTTGAGCAGTTCTTC

clone_size: .
d_call: .
v_call: TRBV3-1/TRBV3-2
j_call: TRBJ2-7
cdr3_aa: CASSQGGSRVYEQYF
cdr3_nt: TGTGCCAGCAGCCAAGGAGGTTCCAGGGTCTACGAGCAGTACTTC

clone_size: .
d_call: TRBD2
v_call: TRBV28
j_call: TRBJ2-1
cdr3_aa: CASSTSGGNNEQFF
cdr3_nt: TGTGCCAGCAGTACTAGCGGGGGTAACAATGAGCAGTTCTTC

clone_size: .
d_call: TRBD1
v_call: TRBV25-1
j_call: TRBJ2-3
cdr3_aa: CASSDPHRGSTDTQYF
cdr3_nt: TGTGCCAGCAGTGATCCCCACAGGGGGAGCACAGATACGCAGTATTTT

clone_size: .
d_call: TRBD1
v_call: TRBV5-1
j_call: TRBJ1-1
cdr3_aa: CASSSTGGWTEAFF
cdr3_nt: TGCGCCAGCAGCTCGACAGGGGGCTGGACTGAAGCTTTCTTT

clone_size: .
d_call: .
v_call: TRBV7-9
j_call: TRBJ1-3
cdr3_aa: CATLGISGNTIYF
cdr3_nt: TGTGCCACCCTGGGCATCTCTGGAAACACCATATATTTT

clone_size: .
d_call: TRBD2
v_call: TRBV3-1/TRBV3-2
j_call: TRBJ2-5
cdr3_aa: CASSEASGMIGETQYF
cdr3_nt: TGTGCCAGCAGCGAAGCTAGCGGGATGATCGGTGAGACCCAGTACTTC

clone_size: .
d_call: .
v_call: TRBV3-1/TRBV3-2
j_call: TRBJ2-6
cdr3_aa: CASSLAGPGANVLTF
cdr3_nt: TGTGCCAGCAGCCTCGCAGGGCCTGGGGCCAACGTCCTGACTTTC